This entry lists 11 T cell receptor beta chains sequenced from one sample in a study of T cell changes during pregnancy in multiple sclerosis (dated by TCRdb to between 2019 and 2020). Library construction relied on the immunoSEQ multiplex PCR assay. This immuneACCESS table, as held by TCRdb, lists in-frame sequences with V and J called but not all clones. Of the missing ones, under half trace to an unresolved V gene in checked studies; the others have no known cause. The sample has 69,000 or so clones on record, roughly 91% of them singletons. The ten largest make up roughly 1.5% of the sample. The sequencing here drew on peripheral blood, taken in the third trimester of pregnancy. The receptors originated from a female donor with multiple sclerosis, enrolled in a pregnancy study.

A remark on this clone: The sample holds other DNA sequences that translate to the same CDR3. The V and J genes are TRBV11-2 and TRBJ1-2; 9 nucleotides match TRBD1. V lost 3 bases to trimming and J lost 4 bases; unmatched junction nucleotides: 6. The CDR3 spans 15 residues. Germline V lookup: CDR1 SGHAT, CDR2 FQNNGV. CDR3 amino acids: CASSFTGQGGYGYTF. CDR3 DNA sequence: TGTGCCAGCAGCTTCACGGGACAGGGCGGCTATGGCTACACCTTC. Combining the CDR3 with reference TRBV11-2 and TRBJ1-2 gives the whole variable domain EAGVAQSPRYKIIEKRQSVAFWCNPISGHATLYWYQQILGQGPKLLIQFQNNGVVDDSQLPKDRFSAERLKGVDSTLKIQPAKLEDSAVYLCASSFTGQGGYGYTFGSGTRLTVV.

The chain has TRBV30 and TRBJ1-1; D remains unclear. Trimming took 0 bases from V and 4 from J, leaving 6 bases between them. The CDR3 is 12 amino acids. In germline, CDR1 is GTSNPN, CDR2 SVGIG (reference sequence). The CDR3: CAWSVSGTEAFF. In nucleotides, the CDR3 is TGTGCCTGGAGTGTATCCGGCACTGAAGCTTTCTTT.

This chain connects TRBV6-5 to TRBJ2-3, with 9 bases matching TRBD1. From germline, CDR1 is MNHEY and CDR2 SVGAGI. The CDR3 has 15 residues. Trimming at V came to 6 bases and at J to 6 bases, leaving 10 bases not matched to a gene. This CDR3 reads CASSYRGPSGDTQYF. CDR3 DNA sequence: TGTGCCAGCAGCTACAGGGGGCCGAGTGGTGATACGCAGTATTTT.

The chain recombines TRBV7-3 with TRBJ2-1, with D possibly being TRBD1 (5 bases). Trimming took 2 bases from V and 0 from J, leaving 8 bases between them. Germline-derived CDR1 and CDR2 are SGHTA and FQGTGA. The CDR3 runs to 15 residues. CDR3 sequence reads: CASSLDSYSYNEQFF. The DNA of the CDR3 is TGTGCCAGCAGCTTAGACAGCTACTCCTACAATGAGCAGTTCTTC.

As DNA, the CDR3 is TGTGCCAGCAGTTTATCGCTCGGGCCCCAGCATTTT. Amino acid sequence: CASSLSLGPQHF. The genes are TRBV28 and TRBJ1-5; D is undetermined. CDR3 length equals 12 residues. V lost 1 base to trimming and J lost 9 bases, with 7 bases between them. The germline V gene has CDR1 MDHEN and CDR2 SYDVKM.

CDR3 nucleotides: TGTGCCAGTAGTTTTGGACAGCGCACAGATACGCAGTATTTT. Translation gives CASSFGQRTDTQYF. The chain uses TRBV19 and TRBJ2-3; a possible D gene is TRBD1 (6 bases). V dropped 5 bases and J dropped 1 base, with 10 bases sitting between them. This CDR3 spans 14 amino acids. The germline V gene encodes CDR1 LNHDA and CDR2 SQIVND (reference sequence).

This clone was picked up one time. CDR3 DNA sequence: TGCGCCAGCAGCCAAGACAGGGCGGGGACTCTCCAAGAGACCCAGTACTTC. It codes for CASSQDRAGTLQETQYF. The rearrangement joins TRBV4-1 to TRBJ2-5; D possibly corresponds to TRBD2 (6 bases). The CDR3 sequence is 17 residues long. Trimming took 0 bases from V and 1 from J, leaving 15 bases between them. Germline CDR1 MGHRA, CDR2 YSYEKL.

The chain joins TRBV11-3 to TRBJ2-3; no clear D gene. Germline CDR1 SGHNT, CDR2 YENEEA. The V end lost 5 bases, the J end lost 2 bases, and 5 bases lay between the germline ends. The CDR3 contains 12 residues. The CDR3 bases are TGTGCCAGCAGCACACACACAGATACGCAGTATTTT. It encodes CASSTHTDTQYF.

The chain joins TRBV29-1 to TRBJ2-5; 8 nucleotides align to TRBD1. In germline, CDR1 is SQVTM, CDR2 ANQGSEA. The trim removed 2 bases at V and 3 bases at J, leaving 2 bases unmatched. This CDR3 contains 13 residues. The DNA for the CDR3 is TGCAGCGTTGAAAAGACAGGGGAAGAGACCCAGTACTTC. Its protein is CSVEKTGEETQYF.

The chain couples TRBV2 to TRBJ1-6, with TRBD1 as a possible D gene (5 bases). V lost 5 bases and J 9 bases, leaving 14 bases between the germline ends. The length of the CDR3 is 14 residues. Germline assignment: CDR1 SNHLY and CDR2 FYNNEI. The CDR3 nucleotides are TGTGCCAGCAGTACTTGGGGGGGGAGTTCACCCCTCCACTTT. This gives the protein CASSTWGGSSPLHF.

The chain links TRBV7-3 to TRBJ2-2, with D maybe TRBD1 (6 bases). With 6 bases removed from V and 3 bases from J, the gap between germline ends came to 14 bases. Per germline, CDR1 SGHTA and CDR2 FQGTGA. The CDR3 consists of 15 residues. CDR3 loop: CASSPQGVDTGELFF. The CDR3 region has the DNA TGTGCCAGCAGTCCACAGGGTGTGGACACCGGGGAGCTGTTTTTT. Based on the CDR3 plus reference TRBV7-3 and TRBJ2-2, the full variable domain is GAGVSQTPSNKVTEKGKYVELRCDPISGHTALYWYRQSLGQGPEFLIYFQGTGAADDSGLPNDRFFAVRPEGSVSTLKIQRTERGDSAVYLCASSPQGVDTGELFFGEGSRLTVL.